The present T cell receptor (beta chain) was sequenced within a study of blood T cell repertoires in COVID-19. The method was immunoSEQ multiplex PCR; TCRdb's version includes in-frame clones alone and lacks a portion of them. The sample shows fewer than 85,000 clones, about four fifths of them seen only once. V was trimmed by 6 bases and J by 8 bases, leaving 10 bases between them. From germline, CDR1 is MNHEY and CDR2 SVGAGI. This CDR3 has 12 amino acids. This clonotype was sampled from a woman older than 75 with active or convalescent COVID-19. The V gene is TRBV6-5, the J gene TRBJ1-4; D is uncertain. Sequencing used peripheral blood. CDR3: CASSRDREKLFF. Here the CDR3 DNA reads TGTGCCAGCAGCCGAGATCGGGAAAAACTGTTTTTT.